Listed here are 2 T cell receptor beta chains from one sample, sequenced in a study of T-cell memory formation after mild COVID-19. Each CDR3 protein gets one entry after TCRdb re-called the 5' RACE reads with MiXCR. The sample has 450,000 or so distinct CDR3 sequences, around a quarter seen once; the top ten hold around an eighth. Sequencing was performed on PBMCs or a T cell subset sorted from them (not recorded which). The receptors were gathered from an adult woman who had mild COVID-19 (a few samples of this study predate the infection). Cell type and time point are not known.

The chain couples TRBV29-1 to TRBJ2-7, with D unclear. The V gene lost 4 bases and the J gene lost 0 bases, with 16 bases spanning the gap. The CDR3 is made up of 15 amino acids. In germline, CDR1 is SQVTM, CDR2 ANQGSEA. CDR3 amino acids: CSVGVSRLSSYEQYF. Here the CDR3 DNA reads TGCAGCGTTGGGGTTAGCCGCCTTAGCTCCTACGAGCAGTACTTC.

This clonotype came up a few times. The rearrangement links TRBV20-1 to TRBJ1-5; no firm D call. The V end lost 3 bases, the J end lost 0 bases, and 9 bases lay between the germline ends. This CDR3 spans 14 amino acids. Per germline, CDR1 DFQATT and CDR2 SNEGSKA (reference sequence). CDR3 DNA sequence: TGCAGTGCTAGGATTGATTATAGCAATCAGCCCCAGCATTTT. Its translation is CSARIDYSNQPQHF.